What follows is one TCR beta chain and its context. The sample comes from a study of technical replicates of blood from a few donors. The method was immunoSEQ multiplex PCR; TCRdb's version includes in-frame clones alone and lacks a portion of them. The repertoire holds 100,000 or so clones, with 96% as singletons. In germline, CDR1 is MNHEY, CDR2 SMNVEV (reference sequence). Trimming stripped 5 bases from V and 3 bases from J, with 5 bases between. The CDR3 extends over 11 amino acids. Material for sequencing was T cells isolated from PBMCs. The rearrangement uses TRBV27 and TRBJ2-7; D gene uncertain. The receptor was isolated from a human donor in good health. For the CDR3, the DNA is TGTGCCAGCAGTCCACTCTACGAGCAGTACTTC. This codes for CASSPLYEQYF.